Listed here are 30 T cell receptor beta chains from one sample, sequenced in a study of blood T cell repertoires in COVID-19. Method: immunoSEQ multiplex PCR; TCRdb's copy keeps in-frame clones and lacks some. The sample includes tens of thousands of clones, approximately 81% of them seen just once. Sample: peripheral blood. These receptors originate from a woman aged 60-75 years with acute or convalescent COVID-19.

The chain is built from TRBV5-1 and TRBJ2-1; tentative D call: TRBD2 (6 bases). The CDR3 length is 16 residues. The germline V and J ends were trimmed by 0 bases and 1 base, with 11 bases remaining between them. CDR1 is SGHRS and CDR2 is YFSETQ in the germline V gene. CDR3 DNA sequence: TGCGCCAGCAGCTTGGTCGCAGCGGGTTCCTACAATGAGCAGTTCTTC. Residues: CASSLVAAGSYNEQFF.

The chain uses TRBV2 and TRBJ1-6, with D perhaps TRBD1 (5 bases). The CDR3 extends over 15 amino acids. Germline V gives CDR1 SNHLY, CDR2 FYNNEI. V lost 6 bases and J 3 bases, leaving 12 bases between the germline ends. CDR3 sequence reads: CASRDDSNYNSPLHF. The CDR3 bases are TGTGCCAGCAGGGATGACAGCAACTATAATTCACCCCTCCACTTT.

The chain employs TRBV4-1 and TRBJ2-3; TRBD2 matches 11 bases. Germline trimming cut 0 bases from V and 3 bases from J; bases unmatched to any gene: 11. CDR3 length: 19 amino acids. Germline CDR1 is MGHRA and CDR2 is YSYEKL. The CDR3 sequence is CASSQDQRASGGKTDTQYF. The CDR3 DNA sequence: TGCGCCAGCAGCCAAGATCAGAGGGCTAGCGGGGGGAAGACAGATACGCAGTATTTT.

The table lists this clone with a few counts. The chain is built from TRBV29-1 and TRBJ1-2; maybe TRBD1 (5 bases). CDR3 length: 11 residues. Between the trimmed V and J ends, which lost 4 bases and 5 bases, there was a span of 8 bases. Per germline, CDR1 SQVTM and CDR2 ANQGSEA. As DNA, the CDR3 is TGCAGCGTTGGCAGGGATTATGGCTACACCTTC. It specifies CSVGRDYGYTF.

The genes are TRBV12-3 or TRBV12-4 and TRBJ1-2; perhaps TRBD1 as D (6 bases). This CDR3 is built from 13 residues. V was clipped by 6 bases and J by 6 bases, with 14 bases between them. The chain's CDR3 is CASSPWQGNGYTF. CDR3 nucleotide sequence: TGTGCCAGCAGCCCCTGGCAGGGGAATGGCTACACCTTC.

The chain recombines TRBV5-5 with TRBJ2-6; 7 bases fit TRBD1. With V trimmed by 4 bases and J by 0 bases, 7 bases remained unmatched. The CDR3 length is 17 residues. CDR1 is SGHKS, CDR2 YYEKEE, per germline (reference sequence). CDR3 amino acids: CASSRDSVPSGANVLTF. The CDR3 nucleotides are TGTGCCAGCAGCCGGGACAGTGTCCCCTCTGGGGCCAACGTCCTGACTTTC.

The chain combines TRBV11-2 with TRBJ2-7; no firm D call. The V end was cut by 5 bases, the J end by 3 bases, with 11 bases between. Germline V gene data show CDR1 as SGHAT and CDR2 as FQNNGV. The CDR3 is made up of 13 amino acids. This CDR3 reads CASSITAFYEQYV. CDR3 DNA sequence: TGTGCCAGCAGCATAACAGCTTTCTACGAGCAGTACGTC.

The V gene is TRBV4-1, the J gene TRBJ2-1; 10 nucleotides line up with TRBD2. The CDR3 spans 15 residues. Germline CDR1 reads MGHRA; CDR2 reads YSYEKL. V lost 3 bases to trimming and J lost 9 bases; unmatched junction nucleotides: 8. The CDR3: CASSQGTSGVGEQFF. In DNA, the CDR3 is TGCGCCAGCAGCCAGGGTACTAGCGGGGTCGGTGAGCAGTTCTTC.

CDR3 sequence (DNA): TGTGCCAGCAGTTACTCTAGGGACAGGGAAACAGATACGCAGTATTTT. Translation gives CASSYSRDRETDTQYF. This chain links TRBV6-5 with TRBJ2-3; 9 nucleotides agree with TRBD1. This CDR3 is 16 amino acids long. The junction had 4 bases not matched to a gene; V was cut back by 0 bases and J by 3 bases. Germline lookup yields CDR1 MNHEY and CDR2 SVGAGI.

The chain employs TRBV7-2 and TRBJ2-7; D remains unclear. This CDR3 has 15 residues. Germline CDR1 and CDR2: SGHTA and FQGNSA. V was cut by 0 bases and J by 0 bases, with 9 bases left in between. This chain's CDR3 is CASSLASMSSYEQYF. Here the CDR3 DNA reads TGTGCCAGCAGCTTAGCGAGCATGAGCTCCTACGAGCAGTACTTC.

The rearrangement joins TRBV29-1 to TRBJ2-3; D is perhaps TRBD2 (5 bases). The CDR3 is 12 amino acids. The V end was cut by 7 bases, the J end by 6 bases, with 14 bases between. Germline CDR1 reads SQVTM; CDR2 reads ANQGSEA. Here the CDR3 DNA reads TGCAGCGCTTTTGGCGGGTCGGATACGCAGTATTTT. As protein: CSAFGGSDTQYF.

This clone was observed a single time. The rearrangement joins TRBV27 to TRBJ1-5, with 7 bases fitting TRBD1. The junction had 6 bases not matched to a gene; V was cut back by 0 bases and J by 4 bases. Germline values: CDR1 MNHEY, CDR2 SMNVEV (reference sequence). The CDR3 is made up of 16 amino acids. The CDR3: CASSLSPTGRNQPQHF. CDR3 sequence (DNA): TGTGCCAGCAGTTTATCCCCGACAGGGAGAAATCAGCCCCAGCATTTT.

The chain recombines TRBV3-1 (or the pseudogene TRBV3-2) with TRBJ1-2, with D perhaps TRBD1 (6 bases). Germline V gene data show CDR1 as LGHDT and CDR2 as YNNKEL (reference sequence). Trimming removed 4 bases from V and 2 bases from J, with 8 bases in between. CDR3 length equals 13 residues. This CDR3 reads CASSRTGNYGYTF. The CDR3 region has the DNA TGTGCCAGCAGCCGTACAGGGAACTATGGCTACACCTTC.

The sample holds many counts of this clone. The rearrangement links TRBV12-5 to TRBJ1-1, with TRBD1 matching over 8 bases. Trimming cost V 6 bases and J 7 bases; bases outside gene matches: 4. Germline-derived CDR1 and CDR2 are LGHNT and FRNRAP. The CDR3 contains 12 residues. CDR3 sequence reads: CASGPDRGEAFF. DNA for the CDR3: TGTGCTAGTGGCCCCGACAGGGGTGAAGCTTTCTTT.

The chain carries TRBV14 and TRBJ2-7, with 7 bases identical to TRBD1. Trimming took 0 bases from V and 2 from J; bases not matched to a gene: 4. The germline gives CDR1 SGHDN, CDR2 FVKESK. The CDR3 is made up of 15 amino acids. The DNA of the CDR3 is TGTGCCAGCAGCCAAGAGACCGGGACAGCCTACGAGCAGTACTTC. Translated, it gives CASSQETGTAYEQYF.

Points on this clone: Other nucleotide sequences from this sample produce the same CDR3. The CDR3 DNA sequence: TGTGCCAGCAGCTTCAATGGGGGGGCGGGTGGCCAGCCCCAGCATTTT. Protein product: CASSFNGGAGGQPQHF. This chain joins TRBV7-2 and TRBJ1-5, with D tentatively TRBD1 (6 bases). V shed 3 bases and J shed 7 bases, with 19 bases lying between them. This CDR3 region has 16 residues. The germline gives CDR1 SGHTA, CDR2 FQGNSA.

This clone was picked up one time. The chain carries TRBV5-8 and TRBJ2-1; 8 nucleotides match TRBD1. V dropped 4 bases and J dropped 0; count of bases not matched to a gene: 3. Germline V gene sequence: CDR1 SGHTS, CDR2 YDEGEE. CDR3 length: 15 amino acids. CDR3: CASSRDRSSYNEQFF. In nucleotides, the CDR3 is TGTGCCAGCAGCCGGGACAGGTCCTCCTACAATGAGCAGTTCTTC.

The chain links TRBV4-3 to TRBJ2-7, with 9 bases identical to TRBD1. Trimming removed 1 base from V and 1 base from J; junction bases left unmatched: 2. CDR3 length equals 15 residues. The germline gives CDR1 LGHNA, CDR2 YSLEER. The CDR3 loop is CASSQATGGSYEQYF. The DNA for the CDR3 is TGCGCCAGCAGCCAAGCGACAGGGGGTTCCTACGAGCAGTACTTC.

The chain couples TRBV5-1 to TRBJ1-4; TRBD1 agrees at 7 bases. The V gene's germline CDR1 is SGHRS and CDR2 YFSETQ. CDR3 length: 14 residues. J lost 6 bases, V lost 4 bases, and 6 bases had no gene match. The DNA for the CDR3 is TGCGCCAGCAGCGCCTCGGGGACAGATGAAAAACTGTTTTTT. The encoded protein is CASSASGTDEKLFF.

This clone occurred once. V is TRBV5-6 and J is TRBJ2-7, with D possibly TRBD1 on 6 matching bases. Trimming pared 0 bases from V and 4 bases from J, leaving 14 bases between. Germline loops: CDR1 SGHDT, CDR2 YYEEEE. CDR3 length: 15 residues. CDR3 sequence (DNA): TGTGCCAGCAGCTTGGGATGGGGGCTTTTTTACGAGCAGTACTTC. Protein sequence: CASSLGWGLFYEQYF. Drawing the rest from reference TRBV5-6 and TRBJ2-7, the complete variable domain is DAGVTQSPTHLIKTRGQQVTLRCSPKSGHDTVSWYQQALGQGPQFIFQYYEEEERQRGNFPDRFSGHQFPNYSSELNVNALLLGDSALYLCASSLGWGLFYEQYFGPGTRLTVT.

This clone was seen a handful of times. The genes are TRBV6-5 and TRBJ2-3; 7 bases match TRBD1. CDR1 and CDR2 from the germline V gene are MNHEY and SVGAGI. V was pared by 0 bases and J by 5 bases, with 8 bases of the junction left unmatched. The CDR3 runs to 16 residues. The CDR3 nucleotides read TGTGCCAGCAGTTACTCCGCAGGGACAGTTGGAGATACGCAGTATTTT. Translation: CASSYSAGTVGDTQYF.

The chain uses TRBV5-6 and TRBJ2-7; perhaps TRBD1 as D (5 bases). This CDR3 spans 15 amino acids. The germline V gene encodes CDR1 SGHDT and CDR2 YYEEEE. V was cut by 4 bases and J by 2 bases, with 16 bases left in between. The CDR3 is CASSPSQGSPYEQYV. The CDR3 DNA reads TGTGCCAGCAGCCCTTCCCAGGGTTCCCCCTACGAGCAGTACGTC.

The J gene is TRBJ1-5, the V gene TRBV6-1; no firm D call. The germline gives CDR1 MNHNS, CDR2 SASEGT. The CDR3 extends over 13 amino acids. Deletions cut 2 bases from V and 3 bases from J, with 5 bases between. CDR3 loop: CASSERDNQPQHF. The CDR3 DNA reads TGTGCCAGCAGTGAACGGGACAATCAGCCCCAGCATTTT.

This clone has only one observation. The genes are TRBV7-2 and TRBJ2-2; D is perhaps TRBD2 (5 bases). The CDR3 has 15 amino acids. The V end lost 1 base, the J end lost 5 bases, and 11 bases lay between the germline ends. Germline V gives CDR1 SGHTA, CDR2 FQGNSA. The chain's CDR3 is CASSLGRVGTGELFF. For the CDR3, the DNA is TGTGCCAGCAGCTTAGGGCGGGTCGGGACCGGGGAGCTGTTTTTT.

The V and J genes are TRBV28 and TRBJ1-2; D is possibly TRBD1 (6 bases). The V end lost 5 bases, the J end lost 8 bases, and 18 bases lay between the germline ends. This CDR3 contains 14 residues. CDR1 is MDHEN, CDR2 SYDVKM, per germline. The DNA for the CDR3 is TGTGCCAGCAGTCTCGACAGGCCCGAGGGGGGCTACACCTTC. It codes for CASSLDRPEGGYTF.

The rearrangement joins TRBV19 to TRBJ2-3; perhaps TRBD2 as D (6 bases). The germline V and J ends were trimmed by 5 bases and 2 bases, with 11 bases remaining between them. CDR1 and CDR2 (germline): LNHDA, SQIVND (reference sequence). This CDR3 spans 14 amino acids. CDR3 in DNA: TGTGCCAGTAGTTGGCTAGCGCACACAGATACGCAGTATTTT. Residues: CASSWLAHTDTQYF.

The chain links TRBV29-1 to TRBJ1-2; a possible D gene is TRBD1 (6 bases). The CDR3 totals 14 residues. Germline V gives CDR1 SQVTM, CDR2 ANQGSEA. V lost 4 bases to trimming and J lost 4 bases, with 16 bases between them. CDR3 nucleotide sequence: TGCAGCGTTGGGAGCATAGGGGGTGGCTATGGCTACACCTTC. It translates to CSVGSIGGGYGYTF.

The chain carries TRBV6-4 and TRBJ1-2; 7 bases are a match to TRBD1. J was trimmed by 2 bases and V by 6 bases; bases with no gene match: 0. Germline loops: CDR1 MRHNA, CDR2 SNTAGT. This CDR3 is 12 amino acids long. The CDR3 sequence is CASRQGNYGYTF. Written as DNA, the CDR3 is TGTGCCAGCAGACAGGGGAACTATGGCTACACCTTC.

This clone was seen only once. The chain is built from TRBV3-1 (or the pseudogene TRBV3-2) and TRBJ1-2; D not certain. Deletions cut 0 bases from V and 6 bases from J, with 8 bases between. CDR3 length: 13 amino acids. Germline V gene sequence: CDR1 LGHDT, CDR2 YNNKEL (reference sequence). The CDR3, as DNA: TGTGCCAGCAGCCAAGAGACGGGGAATGGCTACACCTTC. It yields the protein CASSQETGNGYTF.

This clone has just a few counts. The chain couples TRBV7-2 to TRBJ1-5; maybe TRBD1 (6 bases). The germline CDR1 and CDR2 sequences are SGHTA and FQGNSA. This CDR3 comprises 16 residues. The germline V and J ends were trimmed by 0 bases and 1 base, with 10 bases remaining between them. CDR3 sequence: CASSLAVGASNQPQHF. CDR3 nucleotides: TGTGCCAGCAGCTTAGCGGTGGGGGCGAGCAATCAGCCCCAGCATTTT.